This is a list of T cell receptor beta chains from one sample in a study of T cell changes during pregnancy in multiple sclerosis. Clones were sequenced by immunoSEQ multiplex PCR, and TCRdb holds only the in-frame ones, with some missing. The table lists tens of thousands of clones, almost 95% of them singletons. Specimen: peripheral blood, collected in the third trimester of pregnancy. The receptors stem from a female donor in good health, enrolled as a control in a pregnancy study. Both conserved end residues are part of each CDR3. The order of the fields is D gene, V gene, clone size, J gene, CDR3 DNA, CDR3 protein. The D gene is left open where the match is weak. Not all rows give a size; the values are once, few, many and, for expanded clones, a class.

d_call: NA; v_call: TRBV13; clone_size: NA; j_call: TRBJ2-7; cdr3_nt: TGTGCCAGCAGCGTCCGACTAGAGACCTACGAGCAGTACTTC; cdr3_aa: CASSVRLETYEQYF
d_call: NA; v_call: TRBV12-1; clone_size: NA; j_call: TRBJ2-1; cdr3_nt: TGTGCCAGCAGCTTGAAAAGGGACGGGAGCTCCTACAATGAGCAGTTCTTC; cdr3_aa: CASSLKRDGSSYNEQFF
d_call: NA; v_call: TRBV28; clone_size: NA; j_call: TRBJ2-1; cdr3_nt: TGTGCCAGCAGCCCCAGAGGGGGTGAGCAGTTCTTC; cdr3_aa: CASSPRGGEQFF
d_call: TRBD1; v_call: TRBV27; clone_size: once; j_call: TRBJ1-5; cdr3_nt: TGTGCCAGCAGTCCCTCCCGACAGGGGACCCAGCATTTT; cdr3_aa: CASSPSRQGTQHF
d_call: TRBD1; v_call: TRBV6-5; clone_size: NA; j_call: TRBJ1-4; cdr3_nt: TGTGCCAGCAGTCCACAGGGGGCAGCTGAAAAACTGTTTTTT; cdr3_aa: CASSPQGAAEKLFF
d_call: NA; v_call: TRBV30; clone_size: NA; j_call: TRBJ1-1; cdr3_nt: TGTGCCTGGAGGGGATATCTAAGGGGTACTGAAGCTTTCTTT; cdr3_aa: CAWRGYLRGTEAFF
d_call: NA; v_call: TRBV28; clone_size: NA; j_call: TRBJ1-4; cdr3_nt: TGTGCCAGCAGTTTTTTTAAGACAGTAGGCGAAAAACTGTTTTTT; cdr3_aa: CASSFFKTVGEKLFF
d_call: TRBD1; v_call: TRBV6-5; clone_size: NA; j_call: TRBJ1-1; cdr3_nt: TGTGCCACCACTGTAAGAACAGGGGGGCCTGAAGCTTTCTTT; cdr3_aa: CATTVRTGGPEAFF
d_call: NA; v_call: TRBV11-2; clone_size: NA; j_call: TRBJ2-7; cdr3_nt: TGTGCCAGCAGCTATAGCTACGAGCAGTACTTC; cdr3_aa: CASSYSYEQYF
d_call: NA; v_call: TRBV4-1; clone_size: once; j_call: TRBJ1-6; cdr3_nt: TGCGCCAGCAGCCAAGTTCCAGGGGACCCCAATTCACCCCTCCACTTT; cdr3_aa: CASSQVPGDPNSPLHF
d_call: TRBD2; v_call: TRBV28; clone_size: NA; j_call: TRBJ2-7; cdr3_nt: TGTGCCAGCAGTTCACTAGCGGGGGGCTACGAGCAGTACTTC; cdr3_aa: CASSSLAGGYEQYF
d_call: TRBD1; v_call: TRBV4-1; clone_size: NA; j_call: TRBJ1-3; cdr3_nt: TGCGCCAGCAGCGACAACCGGGACAGGGACGGAAACACCATATATTTT; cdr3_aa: CASSDNRDRDGNTIYF
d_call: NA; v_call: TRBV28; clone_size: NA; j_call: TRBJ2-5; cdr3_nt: TGTGCCAGCAGTTCGGAATTAGGGGGTCACCAAGAGACCCAGTACTTC; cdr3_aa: CASSSELGGHQETQYF
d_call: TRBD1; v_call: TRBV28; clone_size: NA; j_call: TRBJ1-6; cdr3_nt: TGTGCCAGCAGCCCTCGGACAGGGGGCCATAATTCACCCCTCCACTTT; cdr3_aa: CASSPRTGGHNSPLHF
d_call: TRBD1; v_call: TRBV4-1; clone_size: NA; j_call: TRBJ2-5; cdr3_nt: TGCGCCAGCAGCCGAGGGGACAGCCAAGAAACCCAGTACTTC; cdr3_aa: CASSRGDSQETQYF
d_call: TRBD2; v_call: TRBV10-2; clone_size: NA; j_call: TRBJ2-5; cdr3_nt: TGCGCCAGCATGGGGTCCCCTAGCGGGAGGGCCGGAGAGACCCAGTACTTC; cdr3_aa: CASMGSPSGRAGETQYF
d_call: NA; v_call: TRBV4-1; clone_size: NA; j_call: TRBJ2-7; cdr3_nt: TGCGCCAGCAGCCAAGAGTGGGACACCTCCTACGAGCAGTACTTC; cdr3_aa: CASSQEWDTSYEQYF
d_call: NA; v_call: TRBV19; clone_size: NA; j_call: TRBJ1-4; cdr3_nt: TGTGCCAGCACCAGACGGGGGTATTATGAAAAACTGTTTTTT; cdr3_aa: CASTRRGYYEKLFF
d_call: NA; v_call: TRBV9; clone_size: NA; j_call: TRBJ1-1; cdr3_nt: TGTGCCAGCAGCGTAGACAGGGACACTGAAGCTTTCTTT; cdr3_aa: CASSVDRDTEAFF
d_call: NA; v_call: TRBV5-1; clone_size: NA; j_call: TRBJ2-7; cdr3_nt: TGCGCCAGCAGCAAGACAGAGAGATCCTACGAGCAGTACTTC; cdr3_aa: CASSKTERSYEQYF
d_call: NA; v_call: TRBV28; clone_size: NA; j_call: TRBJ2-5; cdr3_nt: TGTGCCAGCAGCTCGTCGGGGAAATCGGAGACCCAGTACTTC; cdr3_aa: CASSSSGKSETQYF
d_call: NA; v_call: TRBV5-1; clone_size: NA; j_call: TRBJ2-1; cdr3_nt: TGCGCCAGTCGAGAGTTGAGTGAGCAGTTCTTC; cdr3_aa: CASRELSEQFF
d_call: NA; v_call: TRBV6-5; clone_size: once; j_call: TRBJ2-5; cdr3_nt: TGTGCCAGCAGTTACTCTGAGGCTCAAGAGACCCAGTACTTC; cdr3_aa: CASSYSEAQETQYF
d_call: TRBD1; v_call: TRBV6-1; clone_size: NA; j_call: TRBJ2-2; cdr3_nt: TGTGCCAGCACCCCAGGGGGAGACACCGGGGAGCTGTTTTTT; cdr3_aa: CASTPGGDTGELFF
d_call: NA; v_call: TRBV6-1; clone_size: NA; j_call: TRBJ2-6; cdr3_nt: TGTGCCAGCACCCTCTCTGGGGCCAACGTCCTGACTTTC; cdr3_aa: CASTLSGANVLTF
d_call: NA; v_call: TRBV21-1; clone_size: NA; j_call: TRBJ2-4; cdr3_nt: TGTGCCAGCAGCACCTGCCCGGGGGATCTTGGAAACATTCAGTACTTC; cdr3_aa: CASSTCPGDLGNIQYF
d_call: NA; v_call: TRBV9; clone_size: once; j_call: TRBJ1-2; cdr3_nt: TGTGCCAGCAGCGTAGGCGGATATGGCTACACCTTC; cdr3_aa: CASSVGGYGYTF
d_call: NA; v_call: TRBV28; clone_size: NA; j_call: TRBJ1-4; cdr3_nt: TGTGCCAGCAGTCCGCCTCATGGAGGTCGTGAAAAACTGTTTTTT; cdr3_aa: CASSPPHGGREKLFF
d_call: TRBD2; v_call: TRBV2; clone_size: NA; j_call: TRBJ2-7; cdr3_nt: TGTGCCAGCAGTAATAGCGGGTTTACCTACGAGCAGTACTTC; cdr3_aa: CASSNSGFTYEQYF
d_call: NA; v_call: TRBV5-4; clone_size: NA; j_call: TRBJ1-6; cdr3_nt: TGTGCCAGCAGCCCGAGGGTAGGGGGTTTTTCACCCCTCCACTTT; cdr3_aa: CASSPRVGGFSPLHF
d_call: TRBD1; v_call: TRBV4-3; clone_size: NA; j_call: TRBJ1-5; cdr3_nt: TGCGCCAGCAGCCAAGAGACAGGGGAAAGAAGTCAGCCCCAGCATTTT; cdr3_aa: CASSQETGERSQPQHF
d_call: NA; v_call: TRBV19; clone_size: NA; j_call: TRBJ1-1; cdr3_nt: TGTGCCAGTAGTATCGGGGGGTTGAACACTGAAGCTTTCTTT; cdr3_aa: CASSIGGLNTEAFF
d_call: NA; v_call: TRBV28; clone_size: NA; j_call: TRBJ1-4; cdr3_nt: TGTGCCAGCAGTTCACAAGAGGGAATTCGTGAAAAACTGTTTTTT; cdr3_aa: CASSSQEGIREKLFF
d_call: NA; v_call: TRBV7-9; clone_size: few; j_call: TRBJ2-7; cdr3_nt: TGTGCCAGCAGCTTGGGCAAGGGAGACTACGAGCAGTACTTC; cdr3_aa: CASSLGKGDYEQYF
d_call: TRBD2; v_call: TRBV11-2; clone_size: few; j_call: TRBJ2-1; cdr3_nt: TGTGCCAGCAGTCCAATGACTAGCGGGATTAGTAATGAGCAGTTCTTC; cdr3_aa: CASSPMTSGISNEQFF
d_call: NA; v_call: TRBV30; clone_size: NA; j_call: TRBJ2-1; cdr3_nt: TGTGCCTGGAGTGCACCTACCTCTCGGAATGAGCAGTTCTTC; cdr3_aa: CAWSAPTSRNEQFF
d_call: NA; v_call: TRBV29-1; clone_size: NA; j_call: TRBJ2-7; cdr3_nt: TGCAGCGTTGAAGGGGGCGTCGGTTACGAGCAGTACTTC; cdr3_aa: CSVEGGVGYEQYF
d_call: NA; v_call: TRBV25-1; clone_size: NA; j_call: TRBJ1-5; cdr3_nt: TGTGCCAGCAGTGAATCCCCAGGTAGCAATCAGCCCCAGCATTTT; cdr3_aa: CASSESPGSNQPQHF
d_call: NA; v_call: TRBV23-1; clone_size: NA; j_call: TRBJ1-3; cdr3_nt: TGCGCCAGCAGTCAACCAGGGAAGTCTTCTGGAAACACCATATATTTT; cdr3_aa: CASSQPGKSSGNTIYF
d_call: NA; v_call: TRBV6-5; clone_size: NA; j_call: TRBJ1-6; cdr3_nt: TGTGCCAGCAGTGCCGCGAGCTCCTATAATTCACCCCTCCACTTT; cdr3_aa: CASSAASSYNSPLHF
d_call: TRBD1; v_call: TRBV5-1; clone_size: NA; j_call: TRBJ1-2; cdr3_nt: TGCGCCAGCAGCCATACGACAGGGGGCGGAGATGGCTACACCTTC; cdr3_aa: CASSHTTGGGDGYTF
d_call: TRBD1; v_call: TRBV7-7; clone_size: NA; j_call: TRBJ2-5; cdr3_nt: TGTGCCAGCAGCCTCCTCGGACAGGGTGGCCAAGAGACCCAGTACTTC; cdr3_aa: CASSLLGQGGQETQYF
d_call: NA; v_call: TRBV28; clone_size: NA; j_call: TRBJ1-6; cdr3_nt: TGTGCCAGCAGCTCCACAGGGAGCTCCTATAATTCACCCCTCCACTTT; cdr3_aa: CASSSTGSSYNSPLHF
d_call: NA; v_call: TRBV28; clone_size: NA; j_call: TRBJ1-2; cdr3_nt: TGTGCCAGCACAAGGGGGGGTACGGGCTACACCTTC; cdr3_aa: CASTRGGTGYTF
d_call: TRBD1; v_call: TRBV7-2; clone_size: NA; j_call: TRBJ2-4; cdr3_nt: TGTGCCAGCAGCTCGATACAGGGGAACATTCAGTACTTC; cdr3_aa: CASSSIQGNIQYF
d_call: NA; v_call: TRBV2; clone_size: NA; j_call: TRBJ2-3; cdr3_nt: TGTGCCAGCAGTGTGGACTACTCTAGCACAGATACGCAGTATTTT; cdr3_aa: CASSVDYSSTDTQYF